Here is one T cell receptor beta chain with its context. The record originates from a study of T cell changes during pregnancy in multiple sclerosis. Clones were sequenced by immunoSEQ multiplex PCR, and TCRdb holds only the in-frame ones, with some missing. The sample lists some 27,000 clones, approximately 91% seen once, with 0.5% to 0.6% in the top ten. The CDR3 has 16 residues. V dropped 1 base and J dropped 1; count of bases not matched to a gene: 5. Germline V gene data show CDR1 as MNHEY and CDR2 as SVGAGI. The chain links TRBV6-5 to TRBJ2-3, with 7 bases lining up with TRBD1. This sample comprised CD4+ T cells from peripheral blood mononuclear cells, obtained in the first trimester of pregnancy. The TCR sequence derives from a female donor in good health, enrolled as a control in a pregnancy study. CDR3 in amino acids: CASSYYSGQGTDTQYF. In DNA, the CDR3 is TGTGCCAGCAGTTACTATAGTGGACAGGGCACAGATACGCAGTATTTT.